This T cell receptor (beta chain) was retrieved from a study of T cell clonality in common variable immunodeficiency. Study-wide findings and caveats: The cause of increased CVID clonality remains unclear without subpopulation sequencing. CVID subjects had higher TCRbeta clonality than healthy controls, most marked in about a third.

Each donor provided about 5 to 9 ml of heparinized whole blood. Comments on this clone: Its antigen remains unknown. The read is 3 residues too short to cover the CDR3 end, so that end is filled in from the germline J gene.

Germline V gene sequence: CDR1 SNHLY, CDR2 FYNNEI. The CDR3 contains 14 residues. V lost 5 bases, J lost 9 bases, and 14 bases lay in between. Sequencing used immunoSEQ multiplex PCR; TCRdb keeps in-frame clones, though not all of them. This sample has around 32,000 clones and no singletons, with around 4.5% in the ten largest. The source of this sequence is a person aged 18 to 75 in good health. Sequenced input: peripheral blood mononuclear cells. V is TRBV2 and J is TRBJ1-6; the D is unclear. The DNA read from the CDR3 is TGTGCCAGCAGTTTAGACAACCGAATTTCACCC. Protein sequence: CASSLDNRISP. The whole CDR3 is CASSLDNRISPLHF.